Following are 3 T cell receptor beta chains from one sample sequenced in a study of shared clonotypes between healthy human individuals. Produced via immunoSEQ multiplex PCR; TCRdb's table is partial and in-frame only. The sample records over 2 million clones, about 94% being singletons. Selected positively for CCR7 and CD45RO-negative, naive CD8 cells excluded terminally differentiated effector memory CD45RA+ cells. The sequenced material came from naive CD8+ T cells sorted from blood. The receptors derive from a man aged 18-30 years in good health.

The chain links TRBV27 to TRBJ2-7, with D perhaps given as TRBD1 or TRBD2 (6 bases each). Germline V lookup: CDR1 MNHEY, CDR2 SMNVEV (reference sequence). CDR3 length equals 15 residues. Trimming removed 6 bases from V and 3 bases from J, with 18 bases in between. In DNA, the CDR3 is TGTGCCAGCAGCTGGGGAGGACAGTCGGGCTACGAGCAGTACTTC. This encodes CASSWGGQSGYEQYF.

The chain links TRBV2 to TRBJ2-7; TRBD2 aligns across 10 bases. CDR3 length: 15 amino acids. The junction had 6 bases not matched to a gene; V was cut back by 2 bases and J by 5 bases. CDR1 SNHLY and CDR2 FYNNEI come from the germline V gene. The CDR3 spells CASSELASGSNEQYF. In DNA, the CDR3 is TGTGCCAGCAGTGAATTGGCTAGCGGGAGCAACGAGCAGTACTTC.

The chain links TRBV6-5 to TRBJ2-5; 11 bases align to TRBD1. This CDR3 is built from 15 residues. V gave up 7 bases and J gave up 5 bases; unmatched junction bases: 9. Germline assignment: CDR1 MNHEY and CDR2 SVGAGI. CDR3 in DNA: TGTGCCAGCACCCTCGGACAGGGGGCTTGGGAGACCCAGTACTTC. Its translation is CASTLGQGAWETQYF.